This entry features one T cell receptor beta chain sequence. Its antigen remains unknown. The TCR beta cDNA libraries contained unique molecular identifiers. Roughly 500,000 cDNA molecules were recovered from an input of roughly 0.85 to 10 million T cells. TCRdb fed the PCR reads into MiXCR, producing one record per CDR3 protein. This sample yields hundreds of thousands of distinct CDR3 sequences, of which roughly 30% are seen a single time; approximately 0.55% belongs to the top ten. This record belongs to a study of post-analysis software for immune sequencing data. Background on the study: Progressive-relapsing, secondary progressive and relapsing-remitting multiple sclerosis were among the disease courses included. General study findings and limits: Analysis by F measure revealed that same-batch samples clustered strongly together. Those with multiple sclerosis, the patient group, showed significantly lower normalized Chao1 diversity than controls. In patients, TRBV5-6, TRBV5-1 and TRBV20-1 belonged to five TRBV segments found more frequently than in controls.

Deletions cut 2 bases from V and 11 bases from J, with 22 bases between. The CDR3 extends over 16 amino acids. Per the germline V gene, CDR1 is LGHDT and CDR2 is YNNKEL (reference sequence). This chain uses TRBV3-1 with TRBJ1-5; maybe TRBD1 (5 bases). This clonotype was sampled from a girl between 5 and 17 years old with multiple sclerosis. Sequenced material: blood. Written as DNA, the CDR3 is TGTGCCAGCAGCCAAACATCTTCAGGGAACGGCGTGACCCAGCATTTT. It translates to CASSQTSSGNGVTQHF. Variable domain in full (rest from reference TRBV3-1 and TRBJ1-5): DTAVSQTPKYLVTQMGNDKSIKCEQNLGHDTMYWYKQDSKKFLKIMFSYNNKELIINETVPNRFSPKSPDKAHLNLHINSLELGDSAVYFCASSQTSSGNGVTQHFGDGTRLSIL.